These 24 T cell receptor beta chains share one sample of origin, sequenced in a study of radiotherapy plus CTLA-4 blockade in lung cancer. Method: immunoSEQ multiplex PCR; TCRdb's copy keeps in-frame clones and lacks some. The sample holds around 44,000 clones; around 88% are singletons and the top ten take 17%. This sample comprised peripheral blood, obtained from a patient treated with radiotherapy plus ipilimumab. These receptors were collected from a human donor with non-small cell lung cancer that progressed on radiotherapy plus ipilimumab. Some clones in this sample may be carry-over from other donors' samples.

This chain connects TRBV2 to TRBJ2-7; 8 bases are shared with TRBD2. The CDR3 totals 12 residues. The V gene's germline CDR1 is SNHLY and CDR2 FYNNEI. V lost 6 bases and J lost 6; bases outside the gene matches: 4. The CDR3 nucleotides read TGTGCCAGCAGACCCGGACTAGCCGAGCAGTACTTC. Residues: CASRPGLAEQYF.

V and J are TRBV10-3 and TRBJ2-5, with 9 bases identical to TRBD2. Germline V gene lookup returns CDR1 ENHRY and CDR2 SYGVKD. The J segment lost 0 bases and the V segment lost 10 bases, leaving 6 bases of the junction unmatched. This CDR3 contains 14 residues. CDR3 sequence reads: CANSGGGDQETQYF. Written as DNA, the CDR3 is TGTGCCAATTCGGGCGGGGGGGACCAAGAGACCCAGTACTTC.

The chain is built from TRBV6-5 and TRBJ2-1; 9 bases agree with TRBD2. V lost 6 bases, J lost 4 bases, and 7 bases stayed unmatched. The germline V gene encodes CDR1 MNHEY and CDR2 SVGAGI. This CDR3 has 15 amino acids. CDR3 nucleotides: TGTGCCAGCAGACTTGGACTAGCGTATTACAATGAGCAGTTCTTC. Residues: CASRLGLAYYNEQFF.

This clone appeared a single time. This chain joins TRBV11-2 and TRBJ2-5; 12 bases align to TRBD2. The CDR3 sequence is 18 residues long. With 6 bases clipped from V and 4 bases from J, the junction kept 15 bases outside the gene matches. Germline V gene sequence: CDR1 SGHAT, CDR2 FQNNGV. The CDR3 DNA is TGTGCCAGCAGTTCATCTAGCGGGAGGGCCCGGGGGAGAGAGACCCAGTACTTC. Protein: CASSSSSGRARGRETQYF.

The rearrangement uses TRBV29-1 and TRBJ2-3; D unclear. The germline CDR1 and CDR2 sequences are SQVTM and ANQGSEA. V lost 4 bases and J 6 bases, leaving 17 bases between the germline ends. The length of the CDR3 is 14 residues. The CDR3: CSVVLAVTTDTQYF. CDR3 coding DNA: TGCAGCGTTGTTCTGGCGGTCACGACCGATACGCAGTATTTT.

The V and J genes are TRBV19 and TRBJ2-4; D is unclear. CDR3 length: 14 amino acids. Trimming stripped 11 bases from V and 0 bases from J, with 14 bases between. Germline V gives CDR1 LNHDA, CDR2 SQIVND (reference sequence). CDR3 sequence (DNA): TGTGCCTGCGGTGTACCCTTAGCCAAAAACATTCAGTACTTC. Amino acid sequence: CACGVPLAKNIQYF.

The V gene is TRBV6-1, the J gene TRBJ2-5, with 7 bases identical to TRBD2. J gave up 5 bases and V 2 bases, and 11 bases lay outside the gene matches. Per the germline V gene, CDR1 is MNHNS and CDR2 is SASEGT. The CDR3 runs to 16 residues. The CDR3 loop reads CASSERGGTLGETQYF. The CDR3 DNA is TGTGCCAGCAGTGAAAGGGGAGGGACCCTCGGGGAGACCCAGTACTTC.

The chain is built from TRBV11-2 and TRBJ2-5, with a possible D match to TRBD1 (5 bases). The CDR3 runs 13 residues. CDR1 is SGHAT and CDR2 is FQNNGV in the germline V gene. The ends were cut back, 11 bases at V and 5 bases at J, with 18 bases in the middle. CDR3 DNA sequence: TGTGCCCGCACCAAATCAGGGTGGGAGACCCAGTACTTC. Amino acid sequence: CARTKSGWETQYF.

This rearrangement joins TRBV5-1 to TRBJ2-3; TRBD2 matches 7 bases. The CDR3 has 17 residues. After removal of 0 bases from V and 2 bases from J, the junction contained 9 bases not matched to a gene. In germline, CDR1 is SGHRS, CDR2 YFSETQ. The CDR3 bases are TGCGCCAGCAGCTTGGGTCCTGCGGGAGTGAACACAGATACGCAGTATTTT. Translated: CASSLGPAGVNTDTQYF.

This chain joins TRBV30 and TRBJ2-7; 7 bases agree with TRBD1. Germline-derived CDR1 and CDR2 are GTSNPN and SVGIG (reference sequence). The CDR3 length is 13 residues. Germline trimming cut 0 bases from V and 6 bases from J; bases unmatched to any gene: 5. DNA for the CDR3: TGTGCCTGGAGTGTAGACAGGGTGGGCGAGCAGTACTTC. Residues: CAWSVDRVGEQYF.

V is TRBV7-2 and J is TRBJ2-1; 8 nucleotides agree with TRBD2. The V segment lost 5 bases and the J segment 10 bases; nucleotides outside the gene matches: 4. Per the germline V gene, CDR1 is SGHTA and CDR2 is FQGNSA. The CDR3 contains 12 residues. The CDR3 DNA reads TGTGCCAGCAGCATTAGCGGGATCGAGCAGTTCTTC. Its protein is CASSISGIEQFF.

This clone was observed once. Other DNA sequences in the sample encode the same CDR3. The chain uses TRBV2 and TRBJ2-7; 7 positions agree with TRBD2. The trim removed 2 bases at V and 2 bases at J, leaving 9 bases unmatched. Looked up from germline, CDR1 is SNHLY and CDR2 is FYNNEI. This CDR3 comprises 16 residues. CDR3 DNA: TGTGCCAGCAGTGAATTTGGTCTAGCGGACACCTACGAGCAGTACTTC. Encoded protein: CASSEFGLADTYEQYF.

The gene calls are TRBV12-5 and TRBJ2-2, with TRBD2 matching 7 bases. This CDR3 has 14 amino acids. Unmatched junction bases numbered 0, after V lost 4 bases and J lost 1 base. Per germline, CDR1 LGHNT and CDR2 FRNRAP. CDR3 protein: CASGSGGNTGELFF. The CDR3 DNA follows: TGTGCTAGTGGTTCGGGGGGGAACACCGGGGAGCTGTTTTTT.

The V and J genes are TRBV25-1 and TRBJ1-2; TRBD1 matches at 7 bases. The germline V gene has CDR1 MGHDK and CDR2 SYGVNS. Trimming at V came to 6 bases and at J to 3 bases, leaving 7 bases not matched to a gene. This CDR3 is 14 amino acids long. DNA of the CDR3: TGTGCCAGCAGCAAACAGGGGTCGCACTATGGCTACACCTTC. Translation: CASSKQGSHYGYTF.

This rearrangement joins TRBV30 to TRBJ2-5; the match to TRBD2 covers 7 bases. Germline V gives CDR1 GTSNPN, CDR2 SVGIG (reference sequence). The CDR3 has 15 residues. After removal of 0 bases from V and 4 bases from J, the junction contained 8 bases not matched to a gene. The CDR3 sequence: CAWSVKAGAGETQYF. CDR3 in DNA: TGTGCCTGGAGTGTAAAGGCGGGAGCGGGAGAGACCCAGTACTTC.

The V and J genes are TRBV25-1 and TRBJ1-2, with D tentatively TRBD1 (5 bases). Germline V gene data show CDR1 as MGHDK and CDR2 as SYGVNS. The length of the CDR3 is 15 residues. With 3 bases removed from V and 3 bases from J, the gap between germline ends came to 14 bases. The CDR3 here is CASSDFGQGHYGYTF. The CDR3 DNA reads TGTGCCAGCAGTGATTTTGGTCAGGGTCACTATGGCTACACCTTC.

The chain combines TRBV5-6 with TRBJ2-3; D is possibly TRBD2 (5 bases). Trimming took off 4 bases at V and 5 bases at J, with 17 bases between the two ends. The CDR3 consists of 15 residues. Germline V gene lookup returns CDR1 SGHDT and CDR2 YYEEEE. CDR3 nucleotides: TGTGCCAGCAGCCGCCTTAGAGGACTCGGAGATACGCAGTATTTT. Translation: CASSRLRGLGDTQYF.

This rearrangement joins TRBV25-1 to TRBJ2-5; D gene uncertain. The V and J ends lost 4 bases and 7 bases respectively, with 7 bases between them. CDR3 length: 11 residues. The germline gives CDR1 MGHDK, CDR2 SYGVNS. The CDR3 region is CASSGLWTQYF. The DNA of the CDR3 is TGTGCCAGCAGTGGTCTGTGGACCCAGTACTTC.

The CDR3 sequence is CASSLAGTGLGDTQYF. The CDR3 DNA is TGTGCCAGCAGCTTAGCGGGGACAGGTCTAGGAGATACGCAGTATTTT. V gene TRBV7-2 combines with J gene TRBJ2-3; the match to TRBD1 covers 8 bases. V gave up 0 bases and J gave up 5 bases; unmatched junction bases: 7. Germline values: CDR1 SGHTA, CDR2 FQGNSA. The CDR3 sequence is 16 residues long.

As to this clone: A clone one base away is much larger, so this may be a read error. V usage is TRBV6-5 and J usage is TRBJ1-2; no firm D call. Germline lookup yields CDR1 MNHEY and CDR2 SVGAGI. The CDR3 length is 13 residues. For the CDR3, the DNA is TGTGCCAGCACCCAATTAGGGAGCTATGGCTACGCCTTC. Its translation is CASTQLGSYGYAF.

This clone is categorized as medium-sized. The chain joins TRBV4-3 to TRBJ2-6, with a tentative D call TRBD2 (5 bases). V was cut by 0 bases and J by 0 bases, with 6 bases left in between. The CDR3 runs to 16 residues. CDR1 and CDR2 from the germline V gene are LGHNA and YSLEER. CDR3 bases: TGCGCCAGCAGCCAAGAAGCGGCCTCTGGGGCCAACGTCCTGACTTTC. Translation: CASSQEAASGANVLTF.

V is TRBV11-2 and J is TRBJ2-1; TRBD2 aligns across 7 bases. CDR3 length equals 14 residues. The V and J ends lost 7 bases and 7 bases, in that order; junction bases with no gene match: 10. Germline values: CDR1 SGHAT, CDR2 FQNNGV. CDR3 loop: CASKRSGTANEQFF. The CDR3 DNA follows: TGTGCCAGCAAACGGAGCGGGACTGCGAATGAGCAGTTCTTC.

The chain joins TRBV2 to TRBJ2-1; TRBD1 aligns across 11 bases. Germline V gene lookup returns CDR1 SNHLY and CDR2 FYNNEI. Trimming took 8 bases from V and 9 from J; bases not matched to a gene: 9. This CDR3 comprises 14 residues. CDR3 DNA: TGTGCCAGCGGCGGACAGGGGGCAACAAGTGAGCAGTTCTTC. This gives the protein CASGGQGATSEQFF.

The chain carries TRBV4-1 and TRBJ2-7; 8 bases align to TRBD2. The ends lost 1 base at V and 5 bases at J; junction bases unmatched: 10. The CDR3 contains 16 residues. From germline, CDR1 is MGHRA and CDR2 YSYEKL. CDR3 bases: TGCGCCAGCAGCCAAGGCCTCGCCGGGGGGGCAGACGAGCAGTACTTC. Translating gives CASSQGLAGGADEQYF.